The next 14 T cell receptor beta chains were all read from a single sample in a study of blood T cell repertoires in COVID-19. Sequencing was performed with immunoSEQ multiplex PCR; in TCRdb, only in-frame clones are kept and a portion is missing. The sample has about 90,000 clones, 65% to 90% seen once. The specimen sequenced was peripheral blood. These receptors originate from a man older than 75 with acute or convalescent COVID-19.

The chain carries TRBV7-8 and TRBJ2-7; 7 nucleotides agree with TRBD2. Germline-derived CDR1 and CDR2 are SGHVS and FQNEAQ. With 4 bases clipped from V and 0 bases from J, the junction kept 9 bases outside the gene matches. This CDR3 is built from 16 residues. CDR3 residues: CASSSRELASSYEQYF. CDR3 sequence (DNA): TGTGCCAGCAGCTCAAGAGAACTAGCGAGCTCCTACGAGCAGTACTTC.

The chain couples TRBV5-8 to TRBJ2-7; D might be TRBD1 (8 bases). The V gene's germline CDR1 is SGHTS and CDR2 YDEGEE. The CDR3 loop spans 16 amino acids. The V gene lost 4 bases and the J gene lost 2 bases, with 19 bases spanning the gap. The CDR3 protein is CASSHGQGGFTYEQYF. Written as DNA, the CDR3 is TGTGCCAGCAGCCACGGACAGGGAGGGTTTACCTACGAGCAGTACTTC.

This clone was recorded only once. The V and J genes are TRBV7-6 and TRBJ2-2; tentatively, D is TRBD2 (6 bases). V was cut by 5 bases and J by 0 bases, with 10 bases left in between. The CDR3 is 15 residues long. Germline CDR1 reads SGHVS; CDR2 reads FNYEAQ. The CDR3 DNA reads TGTGCCAGCAGCCCGGGACTGGCGAACACCGGGGAGCTGTTTTTT. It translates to CASSPGLANTGELFF.

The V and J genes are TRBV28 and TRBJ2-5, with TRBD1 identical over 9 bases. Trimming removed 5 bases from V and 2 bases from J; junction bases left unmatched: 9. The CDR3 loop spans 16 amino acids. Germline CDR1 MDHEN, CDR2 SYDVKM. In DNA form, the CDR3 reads TGTGCCAGCAGTGCTCCCGGGACAGGGTGGCAAGAGACCCAGTACTTC. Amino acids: CASSAPGTGWQETQYF. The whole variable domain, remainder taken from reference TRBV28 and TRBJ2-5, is DVKVTQSSRYLVKRTGEKVFLECVQDMDHENMFWYRQDPGLGLRLIYFSYDVKMKEKGDIPEGYSVSREKKERFSLILESASTNQTSMYLCASSAPGTGWQETQYFGPGTRLLVL.

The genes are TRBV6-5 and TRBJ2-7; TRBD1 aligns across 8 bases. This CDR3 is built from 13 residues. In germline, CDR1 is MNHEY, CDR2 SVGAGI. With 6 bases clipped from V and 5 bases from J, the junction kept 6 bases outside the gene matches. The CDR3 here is CASRRTGPHEQYF. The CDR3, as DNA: TGTGCCAGCAGACGGACAGGGCCCCACGAGCAGTACTTC.

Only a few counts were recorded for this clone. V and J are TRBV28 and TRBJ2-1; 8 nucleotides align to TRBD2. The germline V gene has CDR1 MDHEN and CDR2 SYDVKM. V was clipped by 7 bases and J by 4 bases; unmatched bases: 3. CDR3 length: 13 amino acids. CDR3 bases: TGTGCCAGCATAGGGACTAGATACAATGAGCAGTTCTTC. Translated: CASIGTRYNEQFF.

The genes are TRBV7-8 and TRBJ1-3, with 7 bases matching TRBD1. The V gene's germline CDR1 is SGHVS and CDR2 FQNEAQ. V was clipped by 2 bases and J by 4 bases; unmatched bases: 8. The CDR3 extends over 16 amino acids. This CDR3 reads CASSLRAGGEGNTIYF. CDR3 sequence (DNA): TGTGCCAGCAGCTTACGAGCAGGGGGAGAGGGAAACACCATATATTTT.

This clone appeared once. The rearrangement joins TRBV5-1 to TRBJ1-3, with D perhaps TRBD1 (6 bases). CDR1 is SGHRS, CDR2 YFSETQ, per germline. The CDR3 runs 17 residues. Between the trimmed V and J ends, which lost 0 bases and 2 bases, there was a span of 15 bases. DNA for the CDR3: TGCGCCAGCAGCTTGGAGCCAGGGGCGGCGGCTGGAAACACCATATATTTT. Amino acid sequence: CASSLEPGAAAGNTIYF.

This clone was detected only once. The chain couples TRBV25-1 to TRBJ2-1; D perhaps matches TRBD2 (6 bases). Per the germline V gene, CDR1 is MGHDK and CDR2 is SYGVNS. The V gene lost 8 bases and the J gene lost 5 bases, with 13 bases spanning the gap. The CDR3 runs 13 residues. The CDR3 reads CASVRDSNNEQFF. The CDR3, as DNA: TGTGCCAGCGTTCGGGACTCAAACAATGAGCAGTTCTTC.

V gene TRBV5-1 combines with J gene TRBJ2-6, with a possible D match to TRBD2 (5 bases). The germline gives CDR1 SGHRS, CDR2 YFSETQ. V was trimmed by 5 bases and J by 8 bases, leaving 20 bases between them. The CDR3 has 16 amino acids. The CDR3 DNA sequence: TGCGCCAGCAGTCCCCTAAATACGGGGAACTCCAACGTCCTGACTTTC. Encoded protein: CASSPLNTGNSNVLTF. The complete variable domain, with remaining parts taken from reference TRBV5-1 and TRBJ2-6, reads KAGVTQTPRYLIKTRGQQVTLSCSPISGHRSVSWYQQTPGQGLQFLFEYFSETQRNKGNFPGRFSGRQFSNSRSEMNVSTLELGDSALYLCASSPLNTGNSNVLTFGAGSRLTVL.

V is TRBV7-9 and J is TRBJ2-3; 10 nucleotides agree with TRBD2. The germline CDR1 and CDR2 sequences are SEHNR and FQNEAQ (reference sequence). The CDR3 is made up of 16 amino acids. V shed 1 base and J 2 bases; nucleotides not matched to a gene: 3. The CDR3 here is CASSLDLAGVTDTQYF. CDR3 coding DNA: TGTGCCAGCAGCTTAGATCTAGCGGGAGTCACAGATACGCAGTATTTT. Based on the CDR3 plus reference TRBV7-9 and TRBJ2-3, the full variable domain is DTGVSQNPRHKITKRGQNVTFRCDPISEHNRLYWYRQTLGQGPEFLTYFQNEAQLEKSRLLSDRFSAERPKGSFSTLEIQRTEQGDSAMYLCASSLDLAGVTDTQYFGPGTRLTVL.

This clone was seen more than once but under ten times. CDR3 DNA sequence: TGTGCCAGCAGAAGACAGGGTCTGAACACTGAAGCTTTCTTT. Amino acid sequence: CASRRQGLNTEAFF. J is TRBJ1-1 and V is TRBV27; 7 bases match TRBD1. V lost 6 bases and J lost 0; bases outside the gene matches: 4. The CDR3 totals 14 residues. Germline V gives CDR1 MNHEY, CDR2 SMNVEV (reference sequence).

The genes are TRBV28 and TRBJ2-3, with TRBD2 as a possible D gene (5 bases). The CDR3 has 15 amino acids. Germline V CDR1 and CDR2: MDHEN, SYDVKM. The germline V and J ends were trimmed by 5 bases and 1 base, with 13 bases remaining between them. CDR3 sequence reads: CASSVPGRGTDTQYF. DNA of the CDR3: TGTGCCAGCAGTGTGCCCGGGCGGGGCACAGATACGCAGTATTTT.

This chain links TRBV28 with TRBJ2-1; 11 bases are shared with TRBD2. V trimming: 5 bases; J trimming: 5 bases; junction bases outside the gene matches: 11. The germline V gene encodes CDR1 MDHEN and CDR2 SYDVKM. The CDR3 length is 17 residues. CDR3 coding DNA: TGTGCCAGCAGTCCCCCGGGACTAGCGGCTTTTAACAATGAGCAGTTCTTC. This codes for CASSPPGLAAFNNEQFF.